This T cell receptor beta chain was captured by sequencing in a study of T cell clones after liver transplantation. The CDR3 contains 15 residues. V lost 0 bases and J 5 bases, leaving 14 bases between the germline ends. Germline V gene lookup returns CDR1 SGHVS and CDR2 FQNEAQ. Sequencing was performed with immunoSEQ multiplex PCR; in TCRdb, only in-frame clones are kept and a portion is missing. The sample comprises some 6,000 clones, 80% of which are singletons, and about 13% rests with the top ten. This TCR derives from a human patient who received a liver transplant. Part of the T cells may come from the graft donor. The chain combines TRBV7-8 with TRBJ2-7; possibly TRBD2 for D (7 bases). Sequenced here: CD8+ T cells from blood, sampled 45 to 46 months after liver transplant. CDR3 bases: TGTGCCAGCAGCTTAGCGCGGGGGCAATATGACGAGCAGTACTTC. It yields the protein CASSLARGQYDEQYF.